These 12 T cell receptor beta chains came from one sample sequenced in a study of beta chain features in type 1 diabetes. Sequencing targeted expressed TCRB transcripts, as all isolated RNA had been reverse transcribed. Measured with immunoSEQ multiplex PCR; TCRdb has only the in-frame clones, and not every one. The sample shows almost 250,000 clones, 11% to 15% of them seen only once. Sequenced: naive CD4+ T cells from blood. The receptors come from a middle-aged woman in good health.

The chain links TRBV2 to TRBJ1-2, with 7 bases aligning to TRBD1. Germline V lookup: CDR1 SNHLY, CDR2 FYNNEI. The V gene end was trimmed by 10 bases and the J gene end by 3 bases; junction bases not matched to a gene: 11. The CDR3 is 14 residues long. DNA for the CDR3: TGTGCCACCCAAACACCCGGGACAGACTATGGCTACACCTTC. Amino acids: CATQTPGTDYGYTF.

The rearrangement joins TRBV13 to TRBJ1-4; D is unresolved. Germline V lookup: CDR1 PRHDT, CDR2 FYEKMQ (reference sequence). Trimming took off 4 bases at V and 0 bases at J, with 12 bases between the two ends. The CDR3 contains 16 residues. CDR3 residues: CASSYRSVATNEKLFF. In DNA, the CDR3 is TGTGCCAGCAGCTACCGGAGTGTCGCAACTAATGAAAAACTGTTTTTT. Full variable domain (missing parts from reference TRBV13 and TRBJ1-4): AAGVIQSPRHLIKEKRETATLKCYPIPRHDTVYWYQQGPGQDPQFLISFYEKMQSDKGSIPDRFSAQQFSDYHSELNMSSLELGDSALYFCASSYRSVATNEKLFFGSGTQLSVL.

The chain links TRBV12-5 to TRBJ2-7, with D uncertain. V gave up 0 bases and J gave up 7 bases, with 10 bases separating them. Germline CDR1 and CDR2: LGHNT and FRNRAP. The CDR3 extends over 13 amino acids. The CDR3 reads CASGLVMFQEQYF. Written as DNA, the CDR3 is TGTGCTAGTGGTTTGGTAATGTTTCAGGAGCAGTACTTC.

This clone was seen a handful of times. CDR3 bases: TGTGCCAGCAGTTACGGAGCGGAGCCGGGGACCGGGGAGCTGTTTTTT. Translating gives CASSYGAEPGTGELFF. This chain uses TRBV6-5 with TRBJ2-2; possibly TRBD2 for D (5 bases). The CDR3 covers 16 residues. Trimming removed 2 bases from V and 5 bases from J, with 15 bases in between. Germline V lookup: CDR1 MNHEY, CDR2 SVGAGI.

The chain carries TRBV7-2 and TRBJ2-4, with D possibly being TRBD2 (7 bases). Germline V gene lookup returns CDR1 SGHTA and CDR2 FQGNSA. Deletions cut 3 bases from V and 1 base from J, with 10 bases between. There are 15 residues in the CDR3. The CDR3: CASSLGGAAKNIQYF. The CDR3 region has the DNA TGTGCCAGCAGCTTGGGGGGGGCGGCCAAAAACATTCAGTACTTC.

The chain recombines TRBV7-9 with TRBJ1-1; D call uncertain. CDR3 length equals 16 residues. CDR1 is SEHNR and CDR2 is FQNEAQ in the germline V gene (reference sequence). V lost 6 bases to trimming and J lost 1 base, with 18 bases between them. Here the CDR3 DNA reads TGTGCCAGCAGAGGATCAATTTGGACTGAGAACACTGAAGCTTTCTTT. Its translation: CASRGSIWTENTEAFF.

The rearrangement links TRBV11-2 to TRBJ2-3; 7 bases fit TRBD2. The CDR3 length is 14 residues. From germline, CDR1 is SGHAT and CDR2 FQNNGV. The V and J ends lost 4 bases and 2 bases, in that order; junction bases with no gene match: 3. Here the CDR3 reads CASSSGLVTDTQYF. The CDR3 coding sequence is TGTGCCAGCAGCTCTGGACTAGTCACAGATACGCAGTATTTT.

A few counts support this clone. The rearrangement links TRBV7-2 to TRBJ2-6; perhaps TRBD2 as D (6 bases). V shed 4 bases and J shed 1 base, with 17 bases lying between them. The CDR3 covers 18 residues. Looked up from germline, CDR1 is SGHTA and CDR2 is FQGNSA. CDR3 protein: CASSSWRANLSGANVLTF. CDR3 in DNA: TGTGCCAGCAGCTCCTGGAGGGCCAACCTGTCTGGGGCCAACGTCCTGACTTTC.

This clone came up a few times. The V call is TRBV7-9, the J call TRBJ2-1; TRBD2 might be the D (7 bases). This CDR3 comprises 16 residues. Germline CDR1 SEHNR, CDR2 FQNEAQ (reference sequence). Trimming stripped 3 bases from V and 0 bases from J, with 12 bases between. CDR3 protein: CASSLGGTSSYNEQFF. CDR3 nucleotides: TGTGCCAGCAGCTTGGGAGGGACAAGCTCCTACAATGAGCAGTTCTTC.

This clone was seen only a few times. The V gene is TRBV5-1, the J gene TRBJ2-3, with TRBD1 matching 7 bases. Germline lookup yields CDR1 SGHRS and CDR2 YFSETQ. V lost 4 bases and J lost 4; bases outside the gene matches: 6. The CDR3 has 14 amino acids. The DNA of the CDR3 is TGCGCCAGCAGCGACAGGGTCGGCGCAGATACGCAGTATTTT. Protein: CASSDRVGADTQYF.

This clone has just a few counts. The chain's CDR3 is CASSPSGASYNEQFF. CDR3 DNA sequence: TGCGCCAGCAGTCCTAGCGGGGCCTCCTACAATGAGCAGTTCTTC. The chain has TRBV4-3 and TRBJ2-1; 9 nucleotides align to TRBD2. Germline V gene lookup returns CDR1 LGHNA and CDR2 YSLEER. CDR3 length equals 15 residues. The V gene end was trimmed by 6 bases and the J gene end by 0 bases; junction bases not matched to a gene: 3.

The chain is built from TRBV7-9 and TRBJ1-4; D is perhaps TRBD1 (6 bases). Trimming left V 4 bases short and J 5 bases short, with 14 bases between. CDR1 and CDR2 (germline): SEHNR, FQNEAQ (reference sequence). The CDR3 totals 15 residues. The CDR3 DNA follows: TGTGCCAGCAGCTGGCCCAGCGGGGGCAATGAAAAACTGTTTTTT. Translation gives CASSWPSGGNEKLFF.